This TCR beta chain was sequenced for a study of T cells after yellow fever vaccination. Of note for this clonotype: Its specificity is not known.

V was shortened by 10 bases and J by 1 base, with 13 bases between the two germline ends. Per germline, CDR1 LNHDA and CDR2 SQIVND (reference sequence). This CDR3 comprises 14 residues. Study-wide results and caveats: Clonotypes shared by both compartments, CD4 and CD8, made up a small share.

One entry per CDR3 protein, called by TCRdb with MiXCR from the 5' RACE reads. Altogether some 500,000 distinct CDR3 sequences are present, about 14% being singletons, with the ten largest covering over 13%. The TCR was taken from a man in his thirties or forties who received the YFV17D yellow fever vaccine. The specimen was PBMCs, collected on the day of the yellow fever booster vaccination. The V and J genes are TRBV19 and TRBJ2-2; TRBD1 might be the D (6 bases). DNA of the CDR3: TGTGCCACTTCCGGGACAATGAACACCGGGGAGCTGTTTTTT. Residues: CATSGTMNTGELFF.